The source of this TCR beta chain is a study of blood T cell repertoires in COVID-19. Study-wide context: PBMCs, B-cell-depleted T cells, or T cells provided the cDNA or gDNA that made up the material.

V lost 5 bases to trimming and J lost 0 bases, with 10 bases between them. In germline, CDR1 is SNHLY, CDR2 FYNNEI. This CDR3 has 15 residues. Using immunoSEQ multiplex PCR, the repertoire was profiled, and TCRdb retains in-frame clones only, with some absent. The sample yields about 140,000 clones, around 80% seen once. V gene TRBV2 combines with J gene TRBJ2-2, with D possibly TRBD1 on 5 matching bases. The sequence was obtained from a woman over 75 with active or convalescent COVID-19. Sequencing used peripheral blood. The CDR3: CASSRRVANTGELFF. CDR3 in DNA: TGTGCCAGCAGTCGCAGGGTCGCGAACACCGGGGAGCTGTTTTTT.